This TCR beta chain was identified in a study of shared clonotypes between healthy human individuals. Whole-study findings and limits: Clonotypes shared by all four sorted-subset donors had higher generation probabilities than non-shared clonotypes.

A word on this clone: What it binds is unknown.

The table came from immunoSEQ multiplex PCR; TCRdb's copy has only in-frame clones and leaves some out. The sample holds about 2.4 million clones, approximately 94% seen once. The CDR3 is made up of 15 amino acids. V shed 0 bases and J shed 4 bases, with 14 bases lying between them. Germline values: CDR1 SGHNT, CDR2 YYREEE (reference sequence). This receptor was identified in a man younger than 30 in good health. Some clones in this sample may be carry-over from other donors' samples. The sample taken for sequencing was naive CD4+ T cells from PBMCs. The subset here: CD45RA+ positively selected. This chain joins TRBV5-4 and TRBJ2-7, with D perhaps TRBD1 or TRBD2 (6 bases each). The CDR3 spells CASSLGPGAAYEQYF. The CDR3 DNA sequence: TGTGCCAGCAGCTTGGGGCCGGGGGCCGCTTACGAGCAGTACTTC.